This paragraph covers one T cell receptor (beta chain) sequence. Its matching antigen is unknown. This sample is part of a study of identical twins. Points from the study as a whole: In monozygotic twins, models underestimated the sharing of out-of-frame TCR alpha.

Looked up from germline, CDR1 is MNHEY and CDR2 is SVGAGI. This CDR3 spans 16 amino acids. With 0 bases removed from V and 1 base from J, the gap between germline ends came to 11 bases. TCRdb ran MiXCR on the 5' RACE reads and lists one entry per CDR3 protein. This sample has a few hundred thousand distinct CDR3 sequences, with over 8.5% found just once. This sample also belongs to another study, concerning yellow fever vaccine responses in identical twins.

This clonotype was sampled from a woman aged 18-29 years in good health. This chain joins TRBV6-5 and TRBJ2-3; D is unresolved. Sequencing was performed on PBMCs. CDR3 sequence reads: CASSYSITPGTDTQYF. The CDR3 DNA sequence: TGTGCCAGCAGTTACTCGATCACCCCGGGCACAGATACGCAGTATTTT.